This TCR beta chain was profiled in a study of shared clonotypes between healthy human individuals. Regarding the study as a whole: The authors sampled blood alone, and tissue repertoires likely differ. How much donors shared clonotypes was expected to be affected by sequencing depth.

Data came from immunoSEQ multiplex PCR; TCRdb stores just in-frame clones and leaves some out. The repertoire holds 450,000 to 550,000 clones, with less than 85% as singletons. This clone has just a few counts. Antigen specificity is unknown. The junction and the germline gene differ at one end; a read error may be behind it. Nashville, Tennessee was home to all donors, each a Caucasian adult. The sample was PBMCs. The sequence was collected from a woman aged 40 to 55 in good health. Some clones in this sample may be carry-over from other donors' samples.

The CDR3, as DNA: TGTGCCAGCAGCCTAACCGGGACAGGGGATCAGCCCCAGCATTTT. Its protein product is CASSLTGTGDQPQHF. The chain has TRBV7-3 and TRBJ1-5; TRBD1 matches 10 bases. The germline V gene encodes CDR1 SGHTA and CDR2 FQGTGA. The CDR3 consists of 15 residues. The complete variable domain, with remaining parts taken from reference TRBV7-3 and TRBJ1-5, reads GAGVSQTPSNKVTEKGKYVELRCDPISGHTALYWYRQSLGQGPEFLIYFQGTGAADDSGLPNDRFFAVRPEGSVSTLKIQRTERGDSAVYLCASSLTGTGDQPQHFGDGTRLSIL.